This paragraph covers one TCR beta chain sequence. No antigen is known for it. This CDR3 spans 16 amino acids. With V trimmed by 5 bases and J by 0 bases, 7 bases remained unmatched. The germline gives CDR1 SEHNR, CDR2 FQNEAQ (reference sequence). The sample comes from a study of cytomegalovirus exposure and HLA in healthy donors. Findings of the study overall: Association of a missense DCLRE1C variant with TCR beta V- and J-gene trimming was reported in a later analysis. Later analysis suggested links between common viral pathogens and several top significant clusters.

PCR involved 60 Vbeta and 13 Jbeta primers. Using immunoSEQ multiplex PCR, the repertoire was profiled, and TCRdb retains in-frame clones only, with some absent. This sample's table has tens of thousands of clones. Sequencing used PBMCs. The chain uses TRBV7-9 and TRBJ2-1; TRBD1 aligns across 7 bases. The receptor was derived from a woman aged 25 to 39 in good health and CMV-seronegative. The CDR3 reads CASSPRQGISYNEQFF. The CDR3 DNA reads as TGTGCCAGCAGCCCCAGACAGGGCATCTCCTACAATGAGCAGTTCTTC.